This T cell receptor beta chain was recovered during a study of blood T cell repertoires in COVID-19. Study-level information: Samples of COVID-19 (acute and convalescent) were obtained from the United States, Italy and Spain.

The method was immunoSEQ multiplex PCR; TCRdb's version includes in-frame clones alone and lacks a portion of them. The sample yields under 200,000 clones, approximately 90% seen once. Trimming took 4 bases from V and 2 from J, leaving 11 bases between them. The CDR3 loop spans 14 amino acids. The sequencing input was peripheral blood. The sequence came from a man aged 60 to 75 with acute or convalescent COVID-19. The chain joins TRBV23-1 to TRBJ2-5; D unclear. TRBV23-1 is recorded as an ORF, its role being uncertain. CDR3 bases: TGCGCCAGCAGTCCTCGGCAGACTCAAGAGACCCAGTACTTC. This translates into CASSPRQTQETQYF.